The clone carrying this T cell receptor beta chain was seen ten or more times. The CDR3 spans 11 residues. Per germline, CDR1 MRHNA and CDR2 SNTAGT. The V gene lost 5 bases and the J gene lost 8 bases, with 8 bases spanning the gap. These data originate in a study of T cells in localized non-small cell lung cancer. Assay used: immunoSEQ multiplex PCR; TCRdb lists only in-frame clones, some missing. The sample shows over 9,500 clones, around 30% of them seen only once. The sample here was lung tumor tissue, taken before any cancer treatment. The TCR originated in a man aged 40 to 75 with stage I lung adenocarcinoma. This sequence joins TRBV6-4 and TRBJ2-3; a weak D match, TRBD2 (6 bases). The chain's CDR3 is CASSWRGTQYF. The CDR3 nucleotides read TGTGCCAGCAGTTGGCGGGGTACGCAGTATTTT.